The rows below give T cell receptor beta chains drawn from one sample of a study of spatial heterogeneity in lung cancer. Using its own MiXCR run on the 5' RACE reads, TCRdb lists one record per CDR3 protein. The top ten clones hold 11% of a sample with about 39,000 distinct CDR3 sequences, about 5.8% of them seen once. The sequencing used PBMCs, collected at surgery. These receptors originate from a male donor with early-stage non-small cell lung cancer. Both conserved end residues are part of each CDR3. D genes are given only for firm matches. The listing skips clone size in some rows; elsewhere it reads once, few, many or a size class.

V	D	J	size	CDR3	DNA
TRBV20-1	TRBD2	TRBJ2-5	NA	CSASGAGGEQETQYF	TGCAGTGCTAGTGGCGCGGGGGGCGAACAAGAGACCCAGTACTTC
TRBV28	NA	TRBJ1-3	few	CASSLSPSAFKEF	TGTGCCAGCAGTTTGTCTCCCTCTGCGTTCAAGGAGTTT
TRBV28	TRBD1	TRBJ1-1	few	CASSFPDRGGEAFF	TGTGCCAGCAGTTTCCCCGACAGGGGGGGGGAAGCTTTCTTT
TRBV25-1	TRBD1	TRBJ2-3	few	CASSGGAGGPSWSDTQYF	TGTGCCAGCAGTGGGGGGGCAGGGGGCCCCAGCTGGTCAGATACGCAGTATTTT
TRBV5-4	TRBD2	TRBJ2-7	many	CASSVGTSGTYEQYF	TGTGCCAGCAGCGTAGGGACTAGCGGAACCTACGAGCAGTACTTC
TRBV11-3	NA	TRBJ1-1	medium-sized	CASSPGIEREAFF	TGTGCCAGCAGCCCTGGGATAGAGAGGGAAGCTTTCTTT
TRBV28	NA	TRBJ1-5	many	CASSLQQGNNQPQHF	TGTGCCAGCAGTTTACAACAGGGCAACAATCAGCCCCAGCATTTT
TRBV5-6	NA	TRBJ2-7	many	CASSSRKGLMLEQYF	TGTGCCAGCTCTTCACGGAAGGGGCTAATGTTGGAGCAGTACTTC
TRBV29-1	TRBD1	TRBJ1-1	NA	CSVQGQEASSTEAFF	TGCAGCGTCCAAGGACAGGAGGCGTCTAGCACTGAAGCTTTCTTT
TRBV6-2/TRBV6-3	TRBD1	TRBJ2-7	many	CASWTEGQGYEQYF	TGTGCCAGCTGGACTGAGGGACAGGGGTACGAGCAGTACTTC
TRBV5-4	TRBD1	TRBJ2-7	NA	CASSPGDRGSYEQYF	TGTGCCAGCAGCCCGGGGGACAGGGGTTCCTACGAGCAGTACTTC
TRBV7-9	TRBD2	TRBJ2-3	many	CASSSSGGALDTQYF	TGTGCCAGCAGCTCCAGCGGGGGGGCCCTAGATACGCAGTATTTT
TRBV28	TRBD1	TRBJ2-6	many	CASSTGQGGFSGANVLTF	TGTGCCAGCAGTACGGGACAGGGGGGATTCTCTGGGGCCAACGTCCTGACTTTC
TRBV5-1	TRBD1	TRBJ2-2	many	CASSVQGAGGELFF	TGCGCCAGCAGCGTACAGGGGGCAGGCGGGGAGCTGTTTTTT
TRBV14	NA	TRBJ1-6	many	CASSPGRDNSPLHF	TGTGCCAGCAGCCCCGGGAGGGATAATTCACCCCTCCACTTT
TRBV5-1	NA	TRBJ1-1	many	CASSFTGYMNTEAFF	TGCGCCAGCAGCTTCACAGGATATATGAACACTGAAGCTTTCTTT
TRBV5-1	TRBD2	TRBJ2-3	NA	CASSDSSGGHTDTQYF	TGCGCCAGCAGCGATTCTAGCGGGGGGCACACAGATACGCAGTATTTT
TRBV3-1	NA	TRBJ1-4	few	CASSQGVRTNEKLFF	TGTGCCAGCAGCCAAGGAGTGAGAACTAATGAAAAACTGTTTTTT
TRBV6-2/TRBV6-3	TRBD1	TRBJ2-5	NA	CASSYRQGNQYF	TGTGCCAGCAGTTACAGACAGGGTAATCAGTACTTC
TRBV20-1	NA	TRBJ2-1	NA	CSARAGRRGNEQFF	TGCAGTGCTAGAGCGGGGAGGCGGGGCAATGAGCAGTTCTTC
TRBV3-1	NA	TRBJ1-1	many	CASSQEVGRTEAFF	TGTGCCAGCAGCCAAGAGGTGGGTAGGACTGAAGCTTTCTTT
TRBV27	TRBD1	TRBJ1-2	many	CASSSRGLYTF	TGTGCCAGCAGTTCGAGGGGGCTGTACACCTTC
TRBV19	NA	TRBJ2-4	NA	CASSRGGGTKNIQYF	TGTGCCAGTAGTAGGGGGGGCGGAACCAAAAACATTCAGTACTTC
TRBV12-3/TRBV12-4	NA	TRBJ2-1	many	CASITGTPRTDEQFF	TGTGCCAGCATTACCGGGACACCTAGAACCGATGAGCAGTTCTTC
TRBV29-1	TRBD1	TRBJ1-1	medium-sized	CSVAPGTGGLNTEAFF	TGCAGCGTTGCTCCCGGGACAGGGGGCTTAAACACTGAAGCTTTCTTT
TRBV7-8	NA	TRBJ1-1	NA	CASIRAPMNTEAFF	TGTGCCAGCATCCGGGCCCCCATGAACACTGAAGCTTTCTTT
TRBV12-3/TRBV12-4	NA	TRBJ1-6	few	CASSFGRDNSPLHF	TGTGCCAGCAGTTTCGGCAGAGACAATTCACCCCTCCACTTT
TRBV27	TRBD1	TRBJ2-5	many	CASGGQGNQETQYF	TGTGCCAGCGGGGGACAGGGGAACCAAGAGACCCAGTACTTC
TRBV7-3	NA	TRBJ2-1	many	CASSLTKTRLNEQFF	TGTGCCAGCAGCTTAACTAAAACCCGTCTAAATGAGCAGTTCTTC
TRBV3-1	NA	TRBJ1-4	many	CASSQENFVAEKLFF	TGTGCCAGCAGCCAAGAGAATTTTGTCGCTGAAAAACTGTTTTTT
TRBV5-1	TRBD2	TRBJ2-1	many	CASSLAREGIEQFF	TGCGCCAGCAGCTTGGCCAGGGAGGGCATTGAGCAGTTCTTC
TRBV18	TRBD1	TRBJ2-7	NA	CASSPGTDQSVLNF	TGTGCCAGCTCACCCGGGACAGACCAATCCGTCTTGAACTTC
TRBV5-1	NA	TRBJ1-1	many	CASSLLEPPTEAFF	TGCGCCAGCAGCTTATTGGAACCGCCCACTGAAGCTTTCTTT
TRBV18	NA	TRBJ2-7	many	CASSPSSYEQYF	TGTGCCAGCTCACCCTCCTCCTACGAGCAGTACTTC
TRBV7-9	NA	TRBJ1-6	many	CASSLAKDSPLHF	TGTGCCAGCAGCTTAGCGAAAGATTCACCCCTCCACTTT
TRBV20-1	NA	TRBJ2-1	many	CSARDLGVDNEQFF	TGCAGTGCTAGAGATCTAGGCGTTGACAATGAGCAGTTCTTC
TRBV4-1	NA	TRBJ2-1	NA	CASSPAGMAVSNEQFF	TGCGCCAGCAGCCCCGCGGGTATGGCAGTGAGTAATGAGCAGTTCTTC
TRBV27	NA	TRBJ1-3	many	CASSLRSGNTIYF	TGTGCCAGCAGTTTAAGGTCTGGAAACACCATATATTTT
TRBV7-8	NA	TRBJ1-1	few	CASSLGPLSTEAFF	TGTGCCAGCAGCTTAGGCCCTCTGTCGACTGAAGCTTTCTTT
TRBV5-6	NA	TRBJ2-3	many	CASSLVGGGYTDTQYF	TGTGCCAGCAGCTTGGTCGGGGGCGGATACACAGATACGCAGTATTTT